This T cell receptor beta chain was identified in a study of blood T cell repertoires in COVID-19. Sequencing used immunoSEQ multiplex PCR; TCRdb keeps in-frame clones, though not all of them. In the table there are over 200,000 clones, 70% to 90% of which are singletons. Donors were grouped by their self-reported clinical history. Cohort 3 recovered donors had two negative PCRs, clearance, or symptom resolution. This clone was seen only once. The CDR3 has 14 residues. From germline, CDR1 is SNHLY and CDR2 FYNNEI. The V gene end was trimmed by 7 bases and the J gene end by 0 bases; junction bases not matched to a gene: 3.

Sequenced: PBMCs or T cells enriched from blood (not recorded which). This chain links TRBV2 with TRBJ1-1, with 9 bases fitting TRBD1. The receptor comes from a man younger than 40 who had recovered from COVID-19. The CDR3 protein is CASTRTGVNTEAFF. CDR3 nucleotides: TGTGCCAGCACCCGGACAGGGGTGAACACTGAAGCTTTCTTT.